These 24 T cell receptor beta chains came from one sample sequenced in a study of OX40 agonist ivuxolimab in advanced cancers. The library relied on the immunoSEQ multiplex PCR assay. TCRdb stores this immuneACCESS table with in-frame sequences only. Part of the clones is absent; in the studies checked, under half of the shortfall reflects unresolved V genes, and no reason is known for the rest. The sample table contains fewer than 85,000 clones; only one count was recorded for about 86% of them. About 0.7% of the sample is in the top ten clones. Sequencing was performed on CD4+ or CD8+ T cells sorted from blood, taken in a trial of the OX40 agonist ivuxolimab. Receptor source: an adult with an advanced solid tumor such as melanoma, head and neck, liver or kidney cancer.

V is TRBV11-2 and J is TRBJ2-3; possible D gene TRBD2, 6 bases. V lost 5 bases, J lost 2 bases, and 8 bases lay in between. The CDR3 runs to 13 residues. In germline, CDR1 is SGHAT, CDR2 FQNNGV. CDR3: CASSRGNTDTQYF. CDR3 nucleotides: TGTGCCAGCAGCCGGGGGAACACAGATACGCAGTATTTT. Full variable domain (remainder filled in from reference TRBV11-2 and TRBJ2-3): EAGVAQSPRYKIIEKRQSVAFWCNPISGHATLYWYQQILGQGPKLLIQFQNNGVVDDSQLPKDRFSAERLKGVDSTLKIQPAKLEDSAVYLCASSRGNTDTQYFGPGTRLTVL.

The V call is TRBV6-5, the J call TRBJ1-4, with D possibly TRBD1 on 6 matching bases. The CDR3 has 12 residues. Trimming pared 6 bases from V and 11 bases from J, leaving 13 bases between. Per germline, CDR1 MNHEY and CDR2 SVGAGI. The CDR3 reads CASSSVGGKLFF. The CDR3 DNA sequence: TGTGCCAGCAGCTCCGTAGGGGGGAAACTGTTTTTT.

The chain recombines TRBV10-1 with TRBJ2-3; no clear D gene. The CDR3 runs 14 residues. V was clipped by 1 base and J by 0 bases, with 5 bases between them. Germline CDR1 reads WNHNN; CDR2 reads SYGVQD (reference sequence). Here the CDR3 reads CASSELISTDTQYF. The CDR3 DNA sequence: TGCGCCAGCAGTGAGTTAATTAGCACAGATACGCAGTATTTT.

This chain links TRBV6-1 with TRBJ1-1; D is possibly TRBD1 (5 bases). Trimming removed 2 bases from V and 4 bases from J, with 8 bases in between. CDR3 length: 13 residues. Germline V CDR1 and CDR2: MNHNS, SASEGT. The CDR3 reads CASSEPRATEAFF. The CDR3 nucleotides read TGTGCCAGCAGTGAACCCAGGGCCACTGAAGCTTTCTTT.

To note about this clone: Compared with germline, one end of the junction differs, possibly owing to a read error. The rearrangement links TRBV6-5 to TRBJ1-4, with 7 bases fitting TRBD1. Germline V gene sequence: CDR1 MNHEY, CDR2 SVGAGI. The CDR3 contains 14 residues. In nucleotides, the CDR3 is TGTGCCACCAGGGGGGGGGAACCAGGGGCACCGTGGGTATTT. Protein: CATRGGEPGAPWVF.

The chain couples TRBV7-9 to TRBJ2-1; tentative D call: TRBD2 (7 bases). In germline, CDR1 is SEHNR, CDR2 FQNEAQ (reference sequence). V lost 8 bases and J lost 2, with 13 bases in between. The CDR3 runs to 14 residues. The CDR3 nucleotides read TGTGCCAGCTCCGCGGGGGCGGCCTACAATGAGCAGTTCTTC. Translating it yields CASSAGAAYNEQFF. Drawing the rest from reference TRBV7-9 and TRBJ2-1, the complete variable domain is DTGVSQNPRHKITKRGQNVTFRCDPISEHNRLYWYRQTLGQGPEFLTYFQNEAQLEKSRLLSDRFSAERPKGSFSTLEIQRTEQGDSAMYLCASSAGAAYNEQFFGPGTRLTVL.

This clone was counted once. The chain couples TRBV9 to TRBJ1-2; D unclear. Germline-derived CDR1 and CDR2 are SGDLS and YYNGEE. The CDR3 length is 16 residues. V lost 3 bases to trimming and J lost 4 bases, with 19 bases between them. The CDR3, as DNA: TGTGCCAGCAGCGCCTCGGGAGGGAGAGCGCTCTATGGCTACACCTTC. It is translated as CASSASGGRALYGYTF.

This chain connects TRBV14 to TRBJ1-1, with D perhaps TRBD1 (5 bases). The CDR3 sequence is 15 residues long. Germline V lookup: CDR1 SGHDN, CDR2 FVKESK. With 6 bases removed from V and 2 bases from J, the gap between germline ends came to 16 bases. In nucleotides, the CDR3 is TGTGCCAGCAGTATGACTTGGGGGGGAAACACTGAAGCTTTCTTT. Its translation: CASSMTWGGNTEAFF.

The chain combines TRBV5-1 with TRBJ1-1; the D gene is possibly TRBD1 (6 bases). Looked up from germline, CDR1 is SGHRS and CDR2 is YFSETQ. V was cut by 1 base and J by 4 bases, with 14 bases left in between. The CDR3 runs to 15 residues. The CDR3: CASSLNGGAGTEAFF. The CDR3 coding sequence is TGCGCCAGCAGCTTGAATGGGGGCGCGGGCACTGAAGCTTTCTTT.

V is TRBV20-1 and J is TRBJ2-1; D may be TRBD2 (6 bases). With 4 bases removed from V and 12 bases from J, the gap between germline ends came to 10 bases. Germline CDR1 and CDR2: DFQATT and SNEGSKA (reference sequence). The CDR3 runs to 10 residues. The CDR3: CSATRDLQFF. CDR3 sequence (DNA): TGCAGTGCTACAAGGGACTTGCAGTTCTTC.

The CDR3 DNA sequence: TGTGCCAGTAGTGTCCTCCGGGGGAAGCCCACAGATACGCAGTATTTT. It codes for CASSVLRGKPTDTQYF. This chain connects TRBV19 to TRBJ2-3; maybe TRBD2 (6 bases). The germline gives CDR1 LNHDA, CDR2 SQIVND (reference sequence). The CDR3 loop spans 16 amino acids. V lost 5 bases, J lost 2 bases, and 17 bases lay in between. Complete variable domain (other parts from reference TRBV19 and TRBJ2-3): DGGITQSPKYLFRKEGQNVTLSCEQNLNHDAMYWYRQDPGQGLRLIYYSQIVNDFQKGDIAEGYSVSREKKESFPLTVTSAQKNPTAFYLCASSVLRGKPTDTQYFGPGTRLTVL.

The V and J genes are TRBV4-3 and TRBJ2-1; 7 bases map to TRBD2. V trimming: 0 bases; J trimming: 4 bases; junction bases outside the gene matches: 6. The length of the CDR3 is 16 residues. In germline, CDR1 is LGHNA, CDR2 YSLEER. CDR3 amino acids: CASSQDWSGTYNEQFF. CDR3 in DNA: TGCGCCAGCAGCCAAGATTGGAGCGGGACGTACAATGAGCAGTTCTTC.

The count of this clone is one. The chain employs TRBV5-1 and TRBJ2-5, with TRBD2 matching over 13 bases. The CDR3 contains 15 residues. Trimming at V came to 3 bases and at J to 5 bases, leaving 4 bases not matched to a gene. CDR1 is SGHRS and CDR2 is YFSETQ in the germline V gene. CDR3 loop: CASSSGLAGIETQYF. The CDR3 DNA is TGCGCCAGCAGCTCGGGACTAGCGGGGATCGAGACCCAGTACTTC. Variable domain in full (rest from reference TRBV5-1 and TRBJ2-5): KAGVTQTPRYLIKTRGQQVTLSCSPISGHRSVSWYQQTPGQGLQFLFEYFSETQRNKGNFPGRFSGRQFSNSRSEMNVSTLELGDSALYLCASSSGLAGIETQYFGPGTRLLVL.

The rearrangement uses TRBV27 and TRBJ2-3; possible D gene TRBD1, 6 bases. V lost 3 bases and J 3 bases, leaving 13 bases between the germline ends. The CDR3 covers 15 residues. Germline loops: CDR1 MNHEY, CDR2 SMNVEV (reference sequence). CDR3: CASSFGGAGTDTQYF. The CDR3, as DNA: TGTGCCAGCAGTTTTGGGGGCGCCGGGACAGATACGCAGTATTTT.

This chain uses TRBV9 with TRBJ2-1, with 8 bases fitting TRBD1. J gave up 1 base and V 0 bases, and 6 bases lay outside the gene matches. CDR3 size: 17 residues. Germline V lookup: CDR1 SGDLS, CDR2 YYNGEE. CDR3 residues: CASSVGGGQGSYNEQFF. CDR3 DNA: TGTGCCAGCAGCGTAGGAGGCGGACAGGGTTCCTACAATGAGCAGTTCTTC.

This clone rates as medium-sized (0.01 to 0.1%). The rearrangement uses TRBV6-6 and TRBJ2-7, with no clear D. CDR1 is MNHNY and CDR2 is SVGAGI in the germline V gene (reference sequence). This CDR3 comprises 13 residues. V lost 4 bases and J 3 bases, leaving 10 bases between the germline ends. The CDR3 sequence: CASSSWLGYEQYF. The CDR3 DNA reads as TGTGCCAGCAGTTCCTGGCTTGGCTACGAGCAGTACTTC.

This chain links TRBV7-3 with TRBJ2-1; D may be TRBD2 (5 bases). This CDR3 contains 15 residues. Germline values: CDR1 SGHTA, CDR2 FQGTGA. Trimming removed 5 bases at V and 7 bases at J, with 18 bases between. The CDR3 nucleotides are TGTGCCAGCAGCCTAGGTACTAGTCCCAATAATGAGCAGTTCTTC. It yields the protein CASSLGTSPNNEQFF. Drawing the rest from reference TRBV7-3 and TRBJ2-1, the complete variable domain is GAGVSQTPSNKVTEKGKYVELRCDPISGHTALYWYRQSLGQGPEFLIYFQGTGAADDSGLPNDRFFAVRPEGSVSTLKIQRTERGDSAVYLCASSLGTSPNNEQFFGPGTRLTVL.

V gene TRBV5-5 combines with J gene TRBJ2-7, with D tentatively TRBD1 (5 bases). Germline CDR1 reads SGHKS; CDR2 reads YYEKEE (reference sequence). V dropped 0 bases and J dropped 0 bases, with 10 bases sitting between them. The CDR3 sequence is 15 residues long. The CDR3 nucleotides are TGTGCCAGCAGCTTGGAGGGGCTGAGCTCCTACGAGCAGTACTTC. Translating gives CASSLEGLSSYEQYF.

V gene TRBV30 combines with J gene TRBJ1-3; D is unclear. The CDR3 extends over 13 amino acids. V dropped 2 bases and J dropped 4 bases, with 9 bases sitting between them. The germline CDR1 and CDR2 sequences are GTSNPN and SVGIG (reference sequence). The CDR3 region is CAWSTGSGNTIYF. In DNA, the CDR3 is TGTGCCTGGAGTACGGGGTCCGGAAACACCATATATTTT.

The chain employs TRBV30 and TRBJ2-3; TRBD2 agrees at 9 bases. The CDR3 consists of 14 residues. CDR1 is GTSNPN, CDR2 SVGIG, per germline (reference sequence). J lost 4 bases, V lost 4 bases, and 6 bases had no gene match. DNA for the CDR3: TGTGCCTGGAAGGGGGGACTAGCTTCAGATACGCAGTATTTT. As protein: CAWKGGLASDTQYF.

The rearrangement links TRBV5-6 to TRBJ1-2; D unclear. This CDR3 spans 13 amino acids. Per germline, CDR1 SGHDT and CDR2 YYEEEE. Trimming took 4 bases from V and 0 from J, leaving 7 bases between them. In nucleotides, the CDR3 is TGTGCCAGCAGCGTGGACCCTAACTATGGCTACACCTTC. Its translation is CASSVDPNYGYTF.

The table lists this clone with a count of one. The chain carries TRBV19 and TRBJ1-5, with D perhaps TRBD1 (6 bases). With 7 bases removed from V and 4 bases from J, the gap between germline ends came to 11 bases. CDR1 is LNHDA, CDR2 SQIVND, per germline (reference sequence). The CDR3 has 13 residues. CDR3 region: CASMGTPNQPQHF. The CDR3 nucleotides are TGTGCCAGTATGGGGACACCTAATCAGCCCCAGCATTTT.

The CDR3, as DNA: TGTGCCAGTACCCAAAGGGACACCATATATTTT. Its translation is CASTQRDTIYF. V and J are TRBV19 and TRBJ1-3; no clear D. From germline, CDR1 is LNHDA and CDR2 SQIVND (reference sequence). This CDR3 comprises 11 residues. V was trimmed by 7 bases and J by 8 bases, leaving 9 bases between them.

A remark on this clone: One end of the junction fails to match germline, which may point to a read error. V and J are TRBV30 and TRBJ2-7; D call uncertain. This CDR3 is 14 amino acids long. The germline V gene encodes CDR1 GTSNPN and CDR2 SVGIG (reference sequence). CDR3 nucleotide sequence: TGTGCCTGGACTTTGACGCTCCCGTCCTCCGAGCAGTACTTC. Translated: CAWTLTLPSSEQYF.